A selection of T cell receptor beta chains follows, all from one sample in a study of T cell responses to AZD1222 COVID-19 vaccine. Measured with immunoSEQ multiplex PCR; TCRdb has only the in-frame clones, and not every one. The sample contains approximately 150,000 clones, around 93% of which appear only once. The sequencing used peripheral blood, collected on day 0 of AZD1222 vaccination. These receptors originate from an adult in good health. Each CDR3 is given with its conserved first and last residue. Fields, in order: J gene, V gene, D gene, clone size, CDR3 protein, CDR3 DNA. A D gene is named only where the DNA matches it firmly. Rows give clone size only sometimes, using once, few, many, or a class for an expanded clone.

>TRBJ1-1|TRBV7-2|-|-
CASSLAQGPAFF
TGTGCCAGCAGCTTAGCCCAGGGGCCAGCTTTCTTT
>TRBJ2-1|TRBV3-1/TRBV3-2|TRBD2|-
CASSFGSSGRGNEQFF
TGTGCCAGCAGCTTTGGGAGTAGCGGGAGAGGAAATGAGCAGTTCTTC
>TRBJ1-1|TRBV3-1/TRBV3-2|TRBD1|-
CASSQAGGTEAFF
TGTGCCAGCAGCCAGGCAGGGGGCACTGAAGCTTTCTTT
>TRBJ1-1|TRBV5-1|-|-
CASSLSGGVGTEAFF
TGCGCCAGCAGCTTGTCCGGAGGGGTTGGCACTGAAGCTTTCTTT
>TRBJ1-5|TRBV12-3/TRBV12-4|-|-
CASSLLNQPQHF
TGTGCCAGCTCGCTCCTTAATCAGCCCCAGCATTTT
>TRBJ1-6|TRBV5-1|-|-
CASNLGGNSPLHF
TGCGCCAGCAATCTAGGGGGGAATTCACCCCTCCACTTT
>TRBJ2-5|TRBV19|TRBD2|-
CASSLGGRSGTQYF
TGTGCCAGTAGTCTTGGCGGGAGGTCGGGGACCCAGTACTTC
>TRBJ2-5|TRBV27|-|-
CASSSGLARGTQYF
TGTGCCAGCAGTTCCGGGCTAGCGCGGGGGACCCAGTACTTC
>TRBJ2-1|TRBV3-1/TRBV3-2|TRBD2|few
CASSQDLGYAGRATNEQFF
TGTGCCAGCAGCCAAGATCTAGGGTATGCAGGGAGGGCCACCAATGAGCAGTTCTTC
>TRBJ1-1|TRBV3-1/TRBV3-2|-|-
CASSRRGGETEAFF
TGTGCCAGCAGCCGACGGGGAGGAGAAACTGAAGCTTTCTTT
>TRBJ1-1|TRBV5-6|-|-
CASSLYANPTTEAFF
TGTGCCAGCAGCTTGTACGCGAACCCAACCACTGAAGCTTTCTTT
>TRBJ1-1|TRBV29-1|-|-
CSVPAGDTEAFF
TGCAGCGTTCCGGCGGGAGACACTGAAGCTTTCTTT
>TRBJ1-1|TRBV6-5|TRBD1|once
CASRTGTLNTEAFF
TGTGCCAGCAGGACAGGGACCTTGAACACTGAAGCTTTCTTT
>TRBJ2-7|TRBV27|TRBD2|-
CASSFGSGRYPYEQYF
TGTGCCAGCAGTTTCGGGAGCGGGAGGTACCCCTACGAGCAGTACTTC
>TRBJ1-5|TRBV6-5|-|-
CASSRDRNSNQPQHF
TGTGCCAGCAGTCGAGACAGGAATAGCAATCAGCCCCAGCATTTT
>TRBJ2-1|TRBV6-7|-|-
CASSSSTQPSASGGPGWNEQFF
TGTGCCAGCAGTTCCTCTACCCAGCCTTCCGCCTCAGGGGGGCCGGGGTGGAATGAGCAGTTCTTC
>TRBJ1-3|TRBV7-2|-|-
CASSLVSGFGNTIYF
TGTGCCAGCAGCTTGGTCTCCGGCTTTGGAAACACCATATATTTT
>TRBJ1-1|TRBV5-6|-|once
CASSPLGGRPRLMDTEAFF
TGTGCCAGCAGCCCCTTGGGGGGAAGGCCCCGCTTGATGGACACTGAAGCTTTCTTT
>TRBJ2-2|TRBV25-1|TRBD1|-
CASSAPGAGGTGELFF
TGTGCCAGCAGCGCCCCTGGGGCAGGGGGCACCGGGGAGCTGTTTTTT
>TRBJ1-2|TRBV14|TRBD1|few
CASSPRTGDGYTF
TGTGCCAGCAGCCCCCGGACAGGGGATGGCTACACCTTC
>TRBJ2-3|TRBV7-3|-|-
CASSLMPLDSAGTDTQYF
TGTGCCAGCAGCTTAATGCCCCTAGACAGCGCGGGCACAGATACGCAGTATTTT
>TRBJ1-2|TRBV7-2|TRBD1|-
CASSLVGQAGNGYTF
TGTGCCAGCAGCTTAGTTGGACAGGCCGGGAATGGCTACACCTTC
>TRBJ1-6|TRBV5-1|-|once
CASSSQTGSNSPLHF
TGCGCCAGCAGCTCCCAGACGGGTTCTAATTCACCCCTCCACTTT
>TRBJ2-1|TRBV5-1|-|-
CASSRPGTFPYNEQFF
TGCGCCAGCAGCCGACCGGGGACATTTCCCTACAATGAGCAGTTCTTC
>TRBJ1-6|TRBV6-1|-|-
CASSEDPSSYNSPLHF
TGTGCCAGCAGTGAAGACCCGAGCTCCTATAATTCACCCCTCCACTTT
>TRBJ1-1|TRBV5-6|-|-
CASSSGTLLEAFF
TGTGCCAGCAGCTCCGGGACCCTACTTGAAGCTTTCTTT
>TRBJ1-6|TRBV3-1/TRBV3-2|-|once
CASRSRGLNSPLHF
TGTGCCAGCAGAAGCAGGGGCCTCAATTCACCCCTCCACTTT